This T cell receptor (beta chain) appears in the sequencing data of a study of regulatory T cells in long-lasting Graves disease. Study-level background: Graves' cases, newly diagnosed, had used antithyroid drugs under 3 months.

Findings and limits, study-wide: Persistent Graves' patients showed a TCR diversity that was lower than that of newly diagnosed ones. Accuracy may have been reduced by the small sample size.

Researchers made TCR beta libraries by using iRepertoire HTBI primers and running Arm-PCR on CDR3 regions. In the original workflow: Segment identification across samples yielded 55 to 65 TRBV and about 13 TRBJ segments. TCRdb reanalysed the multiplex PCR reads using MiXCR and keeps one entry per CDR3 protein. Here the V and J calls rest on TCRdb's processing, not on the authors' analysis. The data hold approximately 400,000 distinct CDR3 sequences, with about a sixth observed a single time. Time point of the sample: newly diagnosed GD, antithyroid drugs for less than 3 months. After RNA was extracted from PBMCs, the TCR library was made from it. As concerns this clonotype: What it binds is not known.

Trimming cost V 1 base and J 0 bases, with 12 bases left between them. The CDR3 contains 16 residues. V is TRBV12-3 or TRBV12-4 and J is TRBJ1-1, with D maybe TRBD1 (6 bases). The starting material was peripheral blood mononuclear cells (PBMCs), obtained at new diagnosis, from a patient treated with antithyroid drugs. The TCR sequence derives from a female donor with Graves disease. DNA of the CDR3: TGTGCCAGCAGTTTAGGCAGGGGAAATTTGAACACTGAAGCTTTCTTT. Translation: CASSLGRGNLNTEAFF.